The TCR beta chain described here comes from a study of cytomegalovirus exposure and HLA in healthy donors. Use of 60 Vbeta and 13 Jbeta primers characterized the PCR. Profiling relied on immunoSEQ multiplex PCR, and the TCRdb table lists in-frame clones only, not all of them. The profile covers around 130,000 clones, with roughly 80% appearing a single time and roughly 1.1% taken by the ten largest. Study-wide results and limits: Confirmation in vitro established that a few CMV-associated chains were specific for CMV antigens. Later analysis indicated greater clonal expansion among HLA-associated TCR beta chains than among equally common other chains.

Trimming removed 5 bases from V and 0 bases from J, with 10 bases in between. CDR3 length: 14 residues. In germline, CDR1 is MNHEY, CDR2 SMNVEV (reference sequence). A word on this clone: Its antigen is unknown.

What was sequenced was PBMCs. This clonotype originated in a boy aged 10-17 years in good health and CMV-seronegative. This chain links TRBV27 with TRBJ1-1; the D is unclear. CDR3 DNA: TGTGCCAGCAGTCCGACTCTTTTGAACACTGAAGCTTTCTTT. It yields the protein CASSPTLLNTEAFF.